These 9 T cell receptor beta chains came from one sample sequenced in a study of beta chain features in type 1 diabetes. cDNA synthesis used the whole RNA isolate, giving expressed TCRB sequences. Sequencing used immunoSEQ multiplex PCR; TCRdb keeps in-frame clones, though not all of them. The sample carries 600,000 or so clones, around 12% recorded once. Notes on the study in general: Moderate yet significant TCRB CDR3 shortening was seen in Type 1 diabetes patients in all four CD4+ subsets.

Their antigens remain unidentified. The sequenced sample consisted of naive CD4+ T cells from blood. These receptors originate from a man aged 25-45 years with type 1 diabetes.

This clone was counted between two and nine times. The chain links TRBV27 to TRBJ2-3; 7 bases are shared with TRBD2. Trimming removed 4 bases from V and 6 bases from J; junction bases left unmatched: 13. From germline, CDR1 is MNHEY and CDR2 SMNVEV (reference sequence). This CDR3 spans 16 amino acids. The CDR3 coding sequence is TGTGCCAGCAGTTGGTCTACGGGGGGAGGCGTGGATACGCAGTATTTT. This gives the protein CASSWSTGGGVDTQYF.

This clone was seen more than once but under ten times. V is TRBV11-1 and J is TRBJ2-3; 13 nucleotides align to TRBD2. J lost 0 bases, V lost 5 bases, and 2 bases had no gene match. The CDR3 is 16 residues long. Germline V lookup: CDR1 SGHAT, CDR2 FQDESV (reference sequence). CDR3 in DNA: TGTGCCAGCAGCCCGGGACTAGCGGGGAGCACAGATACGCAGTATTTT. Protein product: CASSPGLAGSTDTQYF.

In this sample, this clone turned up a few times. The chain recombines TRBV6-5 with TRBJ2-3, with a weak D call TRBD1 (5 bases). Trimming left V 2 bases short and J 0 bases short, with 6 bases between. In germline, CDR1 is MNHEY, CDR2 SVGAGI. The CDR3 spans 14 residues. The CDR3 DNA is TGTGCCAGCAGTTACGGGGCGAGCACAGATACGCAGTATTTT. Protein sequence: CASSYGASTDTQYF.

This clone was counted a few times. This chain connects TRBV4-3 to TRBJ2-3, with D perhaps given as TRBD1 or TRBD2 (6 bases each). The ends were cut back, 0 bases at V and 4 bases at J, with 17 bases in the middle. The CDR3 contains 17 residues. The V gene's germline CDR1 is LGHNA and CDR2 YSLEER. CDR3 protein: CASSQDRSGAEADTQYF. CDR3 DNA sequence: TGCGCCAGCAGCCAAGATCGATCGGGGGCCGAGGCAGATACGCAGTATTTT.

This clone showed up just a few times. The chain joins TRBV6-5 to TRBJ2-1; 7 bases match TRBD1. The CDR3 runs to 16 residues. Germline V gene data show CDR1 as MNHEY and CDR2 as SVGAGI. J gave up 0 bases and V 6 bases, and 8 bases lay outside the gene matches. The CDR3 is CASRYLQGSSYNEQFF. CDR3 coding DNA: TGTGCCAGCAGGTACCTACAGGGGAGCTCCTACAATGAGCAGTTCTTC.

This clone was detected only a few times. The chain employs TRBV7-7 and TRBJ2-1; the match to TRBD1 covers 7 bases. The germline V gene has CDR1 SSHAT and CDR2 FNYEAQ (reference sequence). V lost 5 bases, J lost 6 bases, and 4 bases stayed unmatched. The CDR3 consists of 13 residues. CDR3 amino acids: CASSPDRTNEQFF. The CDR3 DNA reads as TGTGCCAGCAGCCCGGACAGGACCAATGAGCAGTTCTTC.

This sequence joins TRBV20-1 and TRBJ2-3, with a weak D call TRBD2 (5 bases). The CDR3 contains 11 residues. Looked up from germline, CDR1 is DFQATT and CDR2 is SNEGSKA (reference sequence). The V and J ends lost 4 bases and 8 bases respectively, with 10 bases between them. CDR3 coding DNA: TGCAGTGCTACTGCGGGTACTACGCAGTATTTT. It codes for CSATAGTTQYF.

This clone came up a few times. The V call is TRBV19, the J call TRBJ2-7, with 9 positions matching TRBD1. The CDR3 has 15 residues. The germline CDR1 and CDR2 sequences are LNHDA and SQIVND (reference sequence). V shed 3 bases and J 3 bases; nucleotides not matched to a gene: 6. CDR3 nucleotides: TGTGCCAGTAGTATGTCGGGGACAGGGCGCTACGAGCAGTACTTC. It yields the protein CASSMSGTGRYEQYF.

This rearrangement joins TRBV30 to TRBJ1-4, with D possibly TRBD1 on 6 matching bases. Germline V gives CDR1 GTSNPN, CDR2 SVGIG (reference sequence). The CDR3 length is 14 residues. V was shortened by 4 bases and J by 6 bases, with 15 bases between the two germline ends. CDR3 bases: TGTGCCTGGACTTACAGGGCGGGTGATGAAAAACTGTTTTTT. Translating gives CAWTYRAGDEKLFF. The variable domain in full, with the rest retrieved from reference TRBV30 and TRBJ1-4, is SQTIHQWPATLVQPVGSPLSLECTVEGTSNPNLYWYRQAAGRGLQLLFYSVGIGQISSEVPQNLSASRPQDRQFILSSKKLLLSDSGFYLCAWTYRAGDEKLFFGSGTQLSVL.